The rows below give T cell receptor beta chains drawn from one sample of a study of PD-1 blockade in classical Hodgkin lymphoma. Using immunoSEQ multiplex PCR, the repertoire was profiled, and TCRdb retains in-frame clones only, with some absent. The data hold around 40,000 clones, with 77% observed a single time. Sequenced here: peripheral blood mononuclear cells (PBMCs), sampled before the fourth cycle of nivolumab. Receptor source: a human donor with classical Hodgkin lymphoma. Each CDR3 is given with its conserved first and last residue. D genes are given only for firm matches. Only part of the rows carry a size: once, few, many, or a class if the clone is expanded.

V gene	clone size	D gene	J gene	CDR3 DNA	CDR3 protein
TRBV14	-	-	TRBJ2-7	TGTGCCAGCAGCCCCCCAGGGACATACGAGCAGTACTTC	CASSPPGTYEQYF
TRBV4-3	-	TRBD2	TRBJ2-4	TGCGCCAGCAGCCAAGATTGGGCGCGGGGGTTCATTCAGTACTTC	CASSQDWARGFIQYF
TRBV6-1	-	TRBD1	TRBJ2-7	TGTGCCACCACAGGGGGGCTCGAGCAGTACTTC	CATTGGLEQYF
TRBV27	-	TRBD1	TRBJ1-2	TGTGCCAGCAGTTTCCGGACAGGGATGATCTATGGCTACACCTTC	CASSFRTGMIYGYTF
TRBV15	once	-	TRBJ1-1	TGTGCCACCAGCAGAGAACCGCTATTGGGGACTGAAGCTTTCTTT	CATSREPLLGTEAFF
TRBV5-4	-	-	TRBJ1-3	TGTGCCAGCAGCTTGGGAGGTTCTGGAAACACCATATATTTT	CASSLGGSGNTIYF
TRBV29-1	-	-	TRBJ2-1	TGCAGCGTTGAACAAGGGGGTGGAAATGAGCAGTTCTTC	CSVEQGGGNEQFF
TRBV7-9	-	-	TRBJ2-1	TGTGCCAGCAGCTTGCCAGGGCGGAATGAGCAGTTCTTC	CASSLPGRNEQFF
TRBV19	-	-	TRBJ1-2	TGTGCCAGTAGTATGGCGCGGGTTGAGGTGGATGGCTACACCTTC	CASSMARVEVDGYTF
TRBV25-1	-	-	TRBJ1-6	TGTGCCAGCAGTGAATTCGGGGGCATTAAGAATTCACCCCTCCACTTT	CASSEFGGIKNSPLHF
TRBV7-8	-	-	TRBJ2-3	TGTGCCAGCAGCTTAGCCCCTGATCGGGCAGATACGCAGTATTTT	CASSLAPDRADTQYF
TRBV7-6	-	-	TRBJ2-3	TGTGCCAGCAGCTTAGGAGGCACAATGGTATACACAGATACGCAGTATTTT	CASSLGGTMVYTDTQYF
TRBV10-3	-	-	TRBJ2-2	TGTGCCACCCTCGCGGCTGAGGCTAGGTGGGCGGGGGAGCTGTTTTTT	CATLAAEARWAGELFF
TRBV5-1	-	-	TRBJ1-1	TGCGCCAGCAGCTTGGGGCGGTCTTGGGTGATGAACACTGAAGCTTTCTTT	CASSLGRSWVMNTEAFF
TRBV19	few	TRBD2	TRBJ2-3	TGTGCCAGTAGTAAACAAGCGGGGGTAAGCACAGATACGCAGTATTTT	CASSKQAGVSTDTQYF
TRBV9	-	TRBD1	TRBJ1-6	TGTGCCAGCAGCGTAACAGGGGTCTCTGGTTCACCCCTCCACTTT	CASSVTGVSGSPLHF
TRBV4-1	-	-	TRBJ1-1	TGCGCCAGCCGAAGGACGGGGAACACTGAAGCTTTCTTT	CASRRTGNTEAFF
TRBV5-6	-	-	TRBJ2-7	TGTGCCAGCAGCTTGAACAGGATTACCATCTACGAGCAGTACTTC	CASSLNRITIYEQYF
TRBV4-2	-	TRBD1	TRBJ2-7	TGTGCCAGCAGCCGAGAGGACAGGGCCTACGAGCAGTACTTC	CASSREDRAYEQYF
TRBV6-6	-	-	TRBJ1-5	TGTGCCAGCAGTTACGGGGTAAGGGACAATCAGCCCCAGCATTTT	CASSYGVRDNQPQHF
TRBV28	-	-	TRBJ1-6	TGTGCCAGCAGTCGAGGGGATCATAGCTCCTATAATTCACCCCTCCACTTT	CASSRGDHSSYNSPLHF
TRBV30	medium-sized	TRBD1	TRBJ2-7	TGTGCCTGGGAGGGGGCCCGGGAGCAGTACTTC	CAWEGAREQYF
TRBV7-9	-	-	TRBJ2-3	TGTGCCAGCAGCTTGGGGGGTGCTAGCACAGATACGCAGTATTTT	CASSLGGASTDTQYF
TRBV18	few	-	TRBJ2-5	TGTGCCAGCTCACCACCGTCGGCGGAGGAGACCCAGTACTTC	CASSPPSAEETQYF
TRBV28	-	TRBD2	TRBJ2-5	TGTGCCAGCAGTTTACCCGGGACTAAAGAGACCCAGTACTTC	CASSLPGTKETQYF
TRBV7-8	-	-	TRBJ1-4	TGTGCCAGCAGCTCGGGGGTACTTAATGAAAAACTGTTTTTT	CASSSGVLNEKLFF
TRBV10-3	-	-	TRBJ2-3	TGTGCCATCAGGGCTGGCACAGATACGCAGTATTTT	CAIRAGTDTQYF
TRBV25-1	few	-	TRBJ2-7	TGTGCCAGCAGTGAATCTCGGGCGGGGACAGCCTACGAGCAGTACTTC	CASSESRAGTAYEQYF
TRBV27	-	-	TRBJ1-6	TGTGCCAGCAGGCCGCAGGACGTTCGTGCACCCCTCCACTTT	CASRPQDVRAPLHF
TRBV2	-	TRBD1	TRBJ1-1	TGTGCCAGCCAGGGACGACAGGGAATAAACACTGAAGCTTTCTTT	CASQGRQGINTEAFF
TRBV6-1	-	TRBD1	TRBJ2-4	TGTGCCAGCAGACCTCGACAGGGCGCGAAAAATATTCAGTACTTC	CASRPRQGAKNIQYF
TRBV5-5	-	-	TRBJ1-1	TGTGCCAGCATACAGGAACTGGGAGCAACTGAAGCTTTCTTT	CASIQELGATEAFF
TRBV7-9	-	-	TRBJ2-1	TGTGCCAGCAGTCGAGACAGGCTCAATGAGCAGTTCTTC	CASSRDRLNEQFF
TRBV19	-	-	TRBJ1-2	TGTGCCAGTAGTATAGGGGTCGGGGCTAACTATGGCTACACCTTC	CASSIGVGANYGYTF
TRBV7-2	once	TRBD1	TRBJ1-1	TGTGCCAGCAGCCGGCGGACAGGGGAGGTTGTCACTGAAGCTTTCTTT	CASSRRTGEVVTEAFF
TRBV9	-	-	TRBJ1-3	TGTGCCAGCAGCGTAGGAGGGTCGCCTGGAAACACCATATATTTT	CASSVGGSPGNTIYF
TRBV4-1	-	-	TRBJ1-1	TGCGCCAGCAGCCACCGCGGTTTTGCGGGCCCTGAAGCTTTCTTT	CASSHRGFAGPEAFF
TRBV7-9	once	-	TRBJ1-5	TGTGCCAGCAGCTTAAGCTCTACCCGGCAGCCCCAGCATTTT	CASSLSSTRQPQHF
TRBV30	-	-	TRBJ1-3	TGTGCCTACCCGGCAGGCTCTGGAAACACCATATATTTT	CAYPAGSGNTIYF
TRBV30	-	-	TRBJ1-2	TGTGCCTGGAGTGAAACCCACTATGGCTACACCTTC	CAWSETHYGYTF
TRBV11-2	-	TRBD1	TRBJ1-6	TGTGCCAGCAGCTTAGCACGTCGGACAGGGTATAATTCACCCCTCCACTTT	CASSLARRTGYNSPLHF
TRBV5-6	-	-	TRBJ1-2	TGTGCCAGCAGCCCCGGGAGTCATGGCTACACCTTC	CASSPGSHGYTF
TRBV6-6	few	-	TRBJ1-4	TGTGCCAGCAGTTACGAAGGGGAGAGTGAAAAACTGTTTTTT	CASSYEGESEKLFF
TRBV4-2	-	TRBD1	TRBJ1-4	TGTGCCAGCAGCTATACACCGAGGGAGGGGGCTGAAAAACTGTTTTTT	CASSYTPREGAEKLFF
TRBV10-1	-	-	TRBJ1-1	TGCGCCAGCAGTGACCCAGGGGCGAACACTGAAGCTTTCTTT	CASSDPGANTEAFF
TRBV18	-	-	TRBJ2-7	TGTGCCAGCTCACCGGGCAACTCCTACGAGCAGTACTTC	CASSPGNSYEQYF
TRBV28	-	TRBD2	TRBJ2-3	TGTGCCAGCAGTCTACTCCTCGGCCTTCCCGGGACTAGCGGGGAGACAGATACGCAGTATTTT	CASSLLLGLPGTSGETDTQYF
TRBV15	-	-	TRBJ1-2	TGTGCCACCAGCAGAGATGATTTTCCGGGGGAGGGCTACACCTTC	CATSRDDFPGEGYTF